The sequence of this T cell receptor (beta chain) was determined in a study of regulatory T cells in long-lasting Graves disease. This CDR3 region has 13 residues. V dropped 5 bases and J dropped 13 bases, with 18 bases sitting between them. Germline V lookup: CDR1 MNHNS, CDR2 SASEGT. Through Arm-PCR of CDR3 regions and iRepertoire HTBI primers, TCR beta libraries were built. TCRdb fed the multiplex PCR reads into MiXCR, producing one record per CDR3 protein. This sample has around 500,000 distinct CDR3 sequences, with roughly 16% found just once. The time point: newly diagnosed GD, antithyroid drugs for less than 3 months. PBMCs provided the RNA from which the TCR library was made. This clonotype has a count of ten or more. These same records also appear under a second study, on T cells in Graves' hyperthyroidism and ophthalmopathy. From that report: Graves' hyperthyroidism was deemed stable given no ophthalmopathy progression within 18 months.

The rearrangement joins TRBV6-1 to TRBJ2-1; D perhaps matches TRBD2 (6 bases). The clonotype was recovered from a woman aged 40-65 years with Graves disease. The material sequenced was peripheral blood mononuclear cells (PBMCs), taken at new diagnosis, from a patient treated with antithyroid drugs. The CDR3, as DNA: TGTGCCAGCAGTCCCCTCGGGACTGGGGAACAGTTCTTC. Its protein product is CASSPLGTGEQFF.